The 3 T cell receptor beta chains below were found in one sample sequenced in a study of tumor-infiltrating lymphocytes in primary liver carcinoma. Total RNA amounting to around 530 ng was the source from which TCR beta cDNA was made with a constant-region primer. What produced the TCR beta libraries was three nested multiplex PCR rounds using slightly modified ARM-PCR. With TRBV1-TRBV30 forward primers and a C-beta reverse primer, the first two PCR rounds were run for approximately 9 cycles each. TCRdb reanalysed the multiplex PCR reads using MiXCR and keeps one entry per CDR3 protein. The sample holds 250,000 to 400,000 distinct CDR3 sequences, 65% seen once. Both blood RNA, taken from unsorted whole blood, and germline DNA were extracted. The sequencing input was peripheral blood. These receptors originate from a man aged 35-49 years with primary liver carcinoma and hepatitis B virus infection.

Details on this clonotype: A much larger clone differs from this one at a single base, so this may be a read error. CDR3 bases: TGTGCCAGCAGTGAAAGGAATCAGCCCCACCATTTT. Protein sequence: CASSERNQPHHF. This sequence joins TRBV6-1 and TRBJ1-5, with unresolved D. The CDR3 length is 12 residues. The germline CDR1 and CDR2 sequences are MNHNS and SASEGT.

Turning to this clonotype: It may be a read error: a sequence one base away is much more abundant. The chain uses TRBV12-3 or TRBV12-4 and TRBJ1-4; 7 positions agree with TRBD1. The CDR3 runs 14 residues. V was pared by 7 bases and J by 8 bases, with 10 bases of the junction left unmatched. The CDR3 nucleotides read TGTGCCAGCACCGAGACAGGGCCGTGGGAAAAACTGTTTTTT. Encoded protein: CASTETGPWEKLFF.

In regard to this clonotype: A single base separates this from a much larger clone, so it may be a read error. The CDR3 spells CSALPAGGADTQFF. The CDR3 region has the DNA TGCAGCGCCCTGCCAGCGGGGGGAGCGGATACGCAGTTTTTT. The V and J genes are TRBV29-1 and TRBJ2-3, with TRBD2 identical over 9 bases. Germline V gene sequence: CDR1 SQVTM, CDR2 ANQGSEA. CDR3 size: 14 residues.